This T cell receptor (beta chain) is from a study of early T cells in non-severe SARS-CoV-2 infection. Overall study: The study sequenced bulk RNA from unsorted whole blood, with chains unpaired. Study-level points and caveats: Anti-spike CD8 responses were favored in VDJdb matching, and private and CD4 specificities were missed.

cDNA molecules, individually, were tagged with unique molecular identifiers. TCRdb reprocessed the 5' RACE reads via MiXCR and lists one record per CDR3 protein. The sample shows about 110,000 distinct CDR3 sequences, around 10% of them seen only once. Per germline, CDR1 SGDLS and CDR2 YYNGEE. V was trimmed by 3 bases and J by 9 bases, leaving 13 bases between them. CDR3 length equals 13 residues. This clonotype was counted many times. Its antigen remains unknown. Source material: whole blood. This sequence was found in an adult who was a healthcare worker with PCR-confirmed SARS-CoV-2 infection or an uninfected control (not recorded which). The chain links TRBV9 to TRBJ2-1; D might be TRBD1 or TRBD2, each matching 5 bases. The CDR3 region is CASSGGNEGEQFF. DNA for the CDR3: TGTGCCAGCAGCGGGGGGAACGAGGGTGAGCAGTTCTTC. The full variable domain, its missing parts supplied by reference TRBV9 and TRBJ2-1, is DSGVTQTPKHLITATGQRVTLRCSPRSGDLSVYWYQQSLDQGLQFLIQYYNGEERAKGNILERFSAQQFPDLHSELNLSSLELGDSALYFCASSGGNEGEQFFGPGTRLTVL.